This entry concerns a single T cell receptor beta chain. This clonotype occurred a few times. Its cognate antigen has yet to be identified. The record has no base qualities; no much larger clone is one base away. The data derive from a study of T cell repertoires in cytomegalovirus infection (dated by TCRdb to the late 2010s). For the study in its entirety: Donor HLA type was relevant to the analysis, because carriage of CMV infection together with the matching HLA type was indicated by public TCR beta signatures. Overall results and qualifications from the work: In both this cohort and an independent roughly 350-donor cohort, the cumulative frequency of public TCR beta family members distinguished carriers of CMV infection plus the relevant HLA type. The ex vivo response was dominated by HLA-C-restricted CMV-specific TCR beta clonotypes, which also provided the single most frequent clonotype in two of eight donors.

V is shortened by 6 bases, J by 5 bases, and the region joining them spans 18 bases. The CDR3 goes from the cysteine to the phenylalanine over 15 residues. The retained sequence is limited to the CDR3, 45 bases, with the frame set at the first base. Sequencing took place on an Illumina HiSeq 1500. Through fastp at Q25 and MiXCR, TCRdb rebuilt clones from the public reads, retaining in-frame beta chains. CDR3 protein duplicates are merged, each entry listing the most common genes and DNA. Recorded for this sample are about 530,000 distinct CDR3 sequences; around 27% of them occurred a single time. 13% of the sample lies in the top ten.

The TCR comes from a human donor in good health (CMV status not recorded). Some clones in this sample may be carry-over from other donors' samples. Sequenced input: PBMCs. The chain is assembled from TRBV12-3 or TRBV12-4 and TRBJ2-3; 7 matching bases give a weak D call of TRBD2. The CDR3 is CASSQVGGLRDTQYF. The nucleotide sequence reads TGTGCCAGCAGCCAGGTGGGGGGGCTAAGAGATACGCAGTATTTT.